Shown below are 10 T cell receptor beta chains from a single sample sequenced in a study of blood T cells in healthy people across ages. Using a J-beta primer mix together with a sample-barcoded 5' primer, a second PCR was run for roughly 7 to 11 cycles. Using its own MiXCR run on the 5' RACE reads, TCRdb lists one record per CDR3 protein. The sample lists 1,300,000 or so distinct CDR3 sequences, roughly 64% occurring once. Sequenced input: blood. The receptors derive from a man between 18 and 29 years old in good health.

The rearrangement uses TRBV7-2 and TRBJ1-5, with 8 bases identical to TRBD1. CDR1 and CDR2 (germline): SGHTA, FQGNSA. CDR3 length: 15 amino acids. The J segment lost 4 bases and the V segment lost 5 bases, leaving 7 bases of the junction unmatched. The CDR3 coding sequence is TGTGCCAGCAGCATTGACAGGGGTCCTAATCAGCCCCAGCATTTT. Amino acids: CASSIDRGPNQPQHF.

The chain has TRBV27 and TRBJ2-4, with D possibly TRBD1 on 6 matching bases. CDR1 MNHEY and CDR2 SMNVEV come from the germline V gene (reference sequence). The CDR3 totals 14 residues. With 5 bases removed from V and 15 bases from J, the gap between germline ends came to 23 bases. In DNA, the CDR3 is TGTGCCAGCAGTGTCGCCGGGACACTGGATCATACGTACTTC. Translating it yields CASSVAGTLDHTYF.

This CDR3 reads CASSLGWSNYEQYF. The DNA of the CDR3 is TGCGCCAGCAGCTTGGGCTGGTCGAACTACGAGCAGTACTTC. The rearrangement joins TRBV5-1 to TRBJ2-7; no definite D call. Germline CDR1 and CDR2: SGHRS and YFSETQ. V lost 0 bases, J lost 3 bases, and 10 bases lay in between. The CDR3 length is 14 residues.

This clonotype was seen a handful of times. This chain uses TRBV7-2 with TRBJ2-7; 12 positions match TRBD2. The CDR3 totals 17 residues. Looked up from germline, CDR1 is SGHTA and CDR2 is FQGNSA. J lost 5 bases, V lost 1 base, and 9 bases had no gene match. CDR3 in amino acids: CASSLGLAGAGAHEQYF. The CDR3 bases are TGTGCCAGCAGCTTAGGACTAGCGGGGGCAGGGGCCCACGAGCAGTACTTC. The full variable domain, with the rest looked up from reference TRBV7-2 and TRBJ2-7, is GAGVSQSPSNKVTEKGKDVELRCDPISGHTALYWYRQSLGQGLEFLIYFQGNSAPDKSGLPSDRFSAERTGGSVSTLTIQRTQQEDSAVYLCASSLGLAGAGAHEQYFGPGTRLTVT.

J is TRBJ2-3 and V is TRBV7-2; 16 bases are shared with TRBD2. The CDR3 covers 17 residues. After removal of 3 bases from V and 11 bases from J, the junction contained 11 bases not matched to a gene. Germline values: CDR1 SGHTA, CDR2 FQGNSA. The CDR3 nucleotides are TGTGCCAGCAGCTTGGGATCGGGGGGACTAGCGGGGGGGCAGCAGTATTTT. Translating gives CASSLGSGGLAGGQQYF.

This clonotype was detected a few times. J is TRBJ2-5 and V is TRBV7-9, with TRBD2 identical over 7 bases. This CDR3 contains 13 residues. J was trimmed by 5 bases and V by 2 bases; bases with no gene match: 2. Germline V gene sequence: CDR1 SEHNR, CDR2 FQNEAQ (reference sequence). DNA for the CDR3: TGTGCCAGCAGCTTAAACGGGGGGGAGACCCAGTACTTC. Protein sequence: CASSLNGGETQYF.

This clonotype was seen only a few times. This chain uses TRBV7-9 with TRBJ2-7, with D possibly matching TRBD2 (6 bases). The end of the DNA is better explained by TRBJ2-5, so the J call may be wrong. This CDR3 spans 16 amino acids. Germline lookup yields CDR1 SEHNR and CDR2 FQNEAQ (reference sequence). CDR3 in DNA: TGTGCCAGCAGCTTATTGGGGGGAACCCGCAAAGAGACCCAGTACTTC. It translates to CASSLLGGTRKETQYF.

The chain joins TRBV12-3 or TRBV12-4 to TRBJ2-5, with D hard to call. Trimming removed 8 bases from V and 5 bases from J, with 15 bases in between. This CDR3 has 13 residues. The DNA for the CDR3 is TGTGCCAGCGCAGCCTTAATTGGGGAGACCCAGTACTTC. Protein product: CASAALIGETQYF.

The CDR3 DNA reads TGTGCCAGCAGCCAAGGGACCGCTAGCGGCCACACCGGGGAGCTGTTTTTT. Its protein is CASSQGTASGHTGELFF. The V gene is TRBV4-2, the J gene TRBJ2-2, with TRBD2 identical over 7 bases. The trim removed 1 base at V and 3 bases at J, leaving 8 bases unmatched. This CDR3 has 17 amino acids. Germline CDR1 reads LGHNA; CDR2 reads YNFKEQ.

The genes are TRBV5-5 and TRBJ2-1; 7 nucleotides align to TRBD1. This CDR3 contains 14 residues. The germline V gene has CDR1 SGHKS and CDR2 YYEKEE (reference sequence). The junction had 8 bases not matched to a gene; V was cut back by 4 bases and J by 7 bases. The CDR3 DNA sequence: TGTGCCAGCAGCCCGGGGACAGACTCTAATGAGCAGTTCTTC. It codes for CASSPGTDSNEQFF.